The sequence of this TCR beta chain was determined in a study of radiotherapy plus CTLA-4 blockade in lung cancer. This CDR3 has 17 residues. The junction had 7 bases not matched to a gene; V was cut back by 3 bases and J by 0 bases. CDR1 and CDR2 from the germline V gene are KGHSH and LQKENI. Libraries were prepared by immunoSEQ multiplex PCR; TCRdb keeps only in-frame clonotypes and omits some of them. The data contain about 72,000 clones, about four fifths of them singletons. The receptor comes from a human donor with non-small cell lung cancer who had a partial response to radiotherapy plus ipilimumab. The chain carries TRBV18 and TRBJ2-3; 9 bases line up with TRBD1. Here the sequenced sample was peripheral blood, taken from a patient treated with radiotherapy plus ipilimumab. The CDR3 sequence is CASSPKPGQGSTDTQYF. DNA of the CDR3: TGTGCCAGCTCACCCAAGCCGGGACAGGGCAGCACAGATACGCAGTATTTT.